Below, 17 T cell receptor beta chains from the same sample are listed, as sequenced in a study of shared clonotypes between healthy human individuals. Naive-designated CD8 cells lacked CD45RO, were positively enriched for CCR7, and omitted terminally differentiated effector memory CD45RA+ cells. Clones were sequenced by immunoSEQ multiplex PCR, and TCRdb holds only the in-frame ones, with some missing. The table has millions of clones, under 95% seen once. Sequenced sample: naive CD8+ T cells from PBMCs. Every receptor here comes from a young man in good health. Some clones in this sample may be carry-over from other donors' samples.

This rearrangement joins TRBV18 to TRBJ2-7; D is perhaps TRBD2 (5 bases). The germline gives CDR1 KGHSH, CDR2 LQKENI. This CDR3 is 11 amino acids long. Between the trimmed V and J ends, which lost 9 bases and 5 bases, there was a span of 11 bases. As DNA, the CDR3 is TGTGCCAGAACGAGGGTCCACGAGCAGTACTTC. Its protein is CARTRVHEQYF. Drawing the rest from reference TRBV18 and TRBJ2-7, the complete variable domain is NAGVMQNPRHLVRRRGQEARLRCSPMKGHSHVYWYRQLPEEGLKFMVYLQKENIIDESGMPKERFSAEFPKEGPSILRIQQVVRGDSAAYFCARTRVHEQYFGPGTRLTVT.

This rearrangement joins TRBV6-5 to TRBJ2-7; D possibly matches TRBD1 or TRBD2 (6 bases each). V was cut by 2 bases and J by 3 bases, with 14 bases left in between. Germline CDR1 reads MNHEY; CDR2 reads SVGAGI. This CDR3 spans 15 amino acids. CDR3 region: CASSYRGTTLYEQYF. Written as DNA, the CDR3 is TGTGCCAGCAGTTACCGCGGGACAACTCTCTACGAGCAGTACTTC.

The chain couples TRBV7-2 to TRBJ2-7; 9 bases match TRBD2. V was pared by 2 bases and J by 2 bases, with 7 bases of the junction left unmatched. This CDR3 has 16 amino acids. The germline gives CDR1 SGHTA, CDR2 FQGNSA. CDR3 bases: TGTGCCAGCAGCTTACTGAGCGGGAGGTCGACCTACGAGCAGTACTTC. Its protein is CASSLLSGRSTYEQYF.

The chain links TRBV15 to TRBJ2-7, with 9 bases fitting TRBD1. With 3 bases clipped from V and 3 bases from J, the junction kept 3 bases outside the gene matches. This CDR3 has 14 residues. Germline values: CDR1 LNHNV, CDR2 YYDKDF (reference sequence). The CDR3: CATSSGTGYYEQYF. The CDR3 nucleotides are TGTGCCACCAGCAGCGGGACAGGGTACTACGAGCAGTACTTC.

CDR3 residues: CASSLAPATSTDTQYF. The CDR3 DNA reads TGCGCCAGCAGCTTGGCCCCCGCAACTAGCACAGATACGCAGTATTTT. The V and J genes are TRBV5-1 and TRBJ2-3; D is unclear. The CDR3 covers 16 residues. V dropped 0 bases and J dropped 0 bases, with 11 bases sitting between them. Per the germline V gene, CDR1 is SGHRS and CDR2 is YFSETQ.

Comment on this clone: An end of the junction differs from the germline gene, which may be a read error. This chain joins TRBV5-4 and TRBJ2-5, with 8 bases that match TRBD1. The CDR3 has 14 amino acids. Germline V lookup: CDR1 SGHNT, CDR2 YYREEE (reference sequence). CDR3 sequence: CASCFRDRPLSKYF. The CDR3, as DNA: TGTGCCAGCTGCTTCCGGGACAGGCCCTTATCCAAGTACTTC.

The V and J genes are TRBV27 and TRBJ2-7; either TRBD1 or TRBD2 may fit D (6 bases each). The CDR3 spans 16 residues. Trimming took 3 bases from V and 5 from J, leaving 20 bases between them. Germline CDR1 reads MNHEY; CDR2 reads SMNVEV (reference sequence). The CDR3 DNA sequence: TGTGCCAGCAGTTTCTATGATGGGGGGCTCCGTAACGAGCAGTACTTC. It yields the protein CASSFYDGGLRNEQYF.

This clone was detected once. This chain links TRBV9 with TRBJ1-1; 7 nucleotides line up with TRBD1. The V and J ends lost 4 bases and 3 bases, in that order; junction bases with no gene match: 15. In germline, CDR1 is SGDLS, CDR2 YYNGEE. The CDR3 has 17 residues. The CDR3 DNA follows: TGTGCCAGCAGCCCCGGGACAGCCTTAGACAGATACACTGAAGCTTTCTTT. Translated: CASSPGTALDRYTEAFF.

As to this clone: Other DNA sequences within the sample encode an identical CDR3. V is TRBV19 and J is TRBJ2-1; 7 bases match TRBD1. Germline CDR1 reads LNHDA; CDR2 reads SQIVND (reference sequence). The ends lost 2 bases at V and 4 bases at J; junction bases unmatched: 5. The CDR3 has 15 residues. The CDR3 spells CASSIQGVGYNEQFF. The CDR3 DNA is TGTGCCAGTAGTATACAGGGGGTTGGATACAATGAGCAGTTCTTC.

The CDR3 nucleotides are TGTGCCAGCACCATCGGGAGGACTAGCACAGATACGCAGTATTTT. Its translation is CASTIGRTSTDTQYF. This chain joins TRBV7-9 and TRBJ2-3; 7 bases align to TRBD2. Germline CDR1 SEHNR, CDR2 FQNEAQ (reference sequence). The J segment lost 0 bases and the V segment lost 7 bases, leaving 7 bases of the junction unmatched. The CDR3 extends over 15 amino acids.

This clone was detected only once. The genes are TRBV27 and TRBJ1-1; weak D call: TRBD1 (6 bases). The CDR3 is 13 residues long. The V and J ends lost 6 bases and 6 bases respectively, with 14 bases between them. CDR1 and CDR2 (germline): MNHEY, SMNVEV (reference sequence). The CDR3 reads CASSLMGGSEAFF. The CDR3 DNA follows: TGTGCCAGCAGCCTGATGGGGGGCTCTGAAGCTTTCTTT.

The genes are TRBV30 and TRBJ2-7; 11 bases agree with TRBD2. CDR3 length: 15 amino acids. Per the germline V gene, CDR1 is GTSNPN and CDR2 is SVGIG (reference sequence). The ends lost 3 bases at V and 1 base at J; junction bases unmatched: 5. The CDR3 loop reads CAWSQGLAVSYEQYF. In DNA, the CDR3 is TGTGCCTGGAGCCAGGGACTAGCGGTTTCCTACGAGCAGTACTTC. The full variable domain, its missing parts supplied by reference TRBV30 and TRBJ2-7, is SQTIHQWPATLVQPVGSPLSLECTVEGTSNPNLYWYRQAAGRGLQLLFYSVGIGQISSEVPQNLSASRPQDRQFILSSKKLLLSDSGFYLCAWSQGLAVSYEQYFGPGTRLTVT.

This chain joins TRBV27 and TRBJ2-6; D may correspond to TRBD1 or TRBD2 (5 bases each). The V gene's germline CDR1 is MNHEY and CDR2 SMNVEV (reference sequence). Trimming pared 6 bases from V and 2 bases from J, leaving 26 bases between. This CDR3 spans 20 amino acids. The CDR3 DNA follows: TGTGCCAGCAGCTTGGATTATCCCGGGACCCGCTATCCTGGGGCCAACGTCCTGACTTTC. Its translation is CASSLDYPGTRYPGANVLTF.

The CDR3: CAIRGTSGDPNEQFF. CDR3 DNA: TGTGCCATCAGGGGCACTAGCGGAGACCCCAATGAGCAGTTCTTC. This chain connects TRBV10-3 to TRBJ2-1, with TRBD2 matching over 8 bases. Germline assignment: CDR1 ENHRY and CDR2 SYGVKD. Trimming at V came to 6 bases and at J to 6 bases, leaving 10 bases not matched to a gene. This CDR3 is built from 15 residues.

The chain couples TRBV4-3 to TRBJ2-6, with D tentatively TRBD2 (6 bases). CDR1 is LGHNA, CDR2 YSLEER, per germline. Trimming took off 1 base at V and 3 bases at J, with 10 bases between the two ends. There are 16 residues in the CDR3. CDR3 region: CASSQGGTRGANVLTF. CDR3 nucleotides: TGCGCCAGCAGCCAAGGGGGGACTCGTGGGGCCAACGTCCTGACTTTC.

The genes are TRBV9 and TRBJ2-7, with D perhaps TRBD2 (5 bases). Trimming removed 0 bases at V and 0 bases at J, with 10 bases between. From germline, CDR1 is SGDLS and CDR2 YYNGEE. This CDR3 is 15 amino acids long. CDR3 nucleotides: TGTGCCAGCAGCGTAGGCGGGCATAGCTCCTACGAGCAGTACTTC. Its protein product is CASSVGGHSSYEQYF.

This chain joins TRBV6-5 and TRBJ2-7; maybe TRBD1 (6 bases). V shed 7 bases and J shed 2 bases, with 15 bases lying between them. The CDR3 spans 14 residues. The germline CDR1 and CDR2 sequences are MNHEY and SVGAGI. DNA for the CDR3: TGTGCCAGCACCGACCCACAGGGTCCCTACGAGCAGTACTTC. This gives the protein CASTDPQGPYEQYF.